These T cell receptor beta chains were read from a single sample in a study of early stage breast cancer tumors. The repertoire was sequenced with immunoSEQ multiplex PCR; TCRdb's copy has only in-frame clones and lacks some. The sample holds about 19,000 clones, approximately 82% seen once. Material for sequencing was blood. The receptors here all came from a person between 65 and 80 years old with breast cancer. Each CDR3 is given with its conserved first and last residue. A D gene is named only where the DNA matches it firmly. Some rows have no size entry. The others give once, few or many, or a class for an expanded clone.

D: .; V: TRBV2; size: few; J: TRBJ1-1; CDR3: CASIRVEAFF; DNA: TGTGCCAGCATCAGGGTAGAAGCTTTCTTT
D: .; V: TRBV2; size: .; J: TRBJ2-2; CDR3: CASRGPGELFF; DNA: TGTGCCAGCAGGGGCCCCGGGGAGCTGTTTTTT
D: TRBD2; V: TRBV7-9; size: few; J: TRBJ2-7; CDR3: CASSLASGGYEQYF; DNA: TGTGCCAGCAGCTTAGCTAGCGGGGGGTACGAGCAGTACTTC
D: TRBD2; V: TRBV9; size: .; J: TRBJ2-1; CDR3: CASSVVGGGYNEQFF; DNA: TGTGCCAGCAGCGTAGTAGGCGGGGGTTACAATGAGCAGTTCTTC
D: TRBD2; V: TRBV19; size: once; J: TRBJ2-1; CDR3: CASSIDLSGGINEQFF; DNA: TGTGCCAGTAGTATAGATCTGAGCGGGGGAATCAATGAGCAGTTCTTC
D: TRBD2; V: TRBV18; size: .; J: TRBJ2-7; CDR3: CASSPQWVAGGYEQYF; DNA: TGTGCCAGCTCACCACAATGGGTAGCGGGGGGCTACGAGCAGTACTTC
D: TRBD1; V: TRBV18; size: .; J: TRBJ1-6; CDR3: CASSPEDREAYNSPLHF; DNA: TGTGCCAGCTCACCTGAGGACAGGGAAGCCTATAATTCACCCCTCCACTTT
D: .; V: TRBV6-1; size: .; J: TRBJ2-1; CDR3: CASSESTPKYNEQFF; DNA: TGTGCCAGCAGTGAATCGACACCCAAGTACAATGAGCAGTTCTTC
D: .; V: TRBV11-1; size: .; J: TRBJ2-5; CDR3: CASSPDGGVQETQYF; DNA: TGTGCCAGCAGTCCGGACGGAGGGGTTCAAGAGACCCAGTACTTC
D: .; V: TRBV7-8; size: once; J: TRBJ1-1; CDR3: CASSLRGGTEAFF; DNA: TGTGCCAGCAGCCTCCGGGGAGGCACTGAAGCTTTCTTT
D: TRBD1; V: TRBV6-1; size: .; J: TRBJ2-7; CDR3: CAGDRGNEQYF; DNA: TGTGCCGGAGACAGGGGCAACGAGCAGTACTTC
D: TRBD1; V: TRBV7-2; size: once; J: TRBJ1-2; CDR3: CASSPDRDGGYTF; DNA: TGTGCCAGCAGCCCCGACAGGGATGGTGGCTACACCTTC
D: .; V: TRBV7-5; size: once; J: TRBJ1-5; CDR3: CARSLAGQPGDSNQPQHF; DNA: TGTGCCAGAAGCTTAGCGGGACAGCCCGGGGATAGCAATCAGCCCCAGCATTTT
D: .; V: TRBV21-1; size: .; J: TRBJ2-6; CDR3: CASREPENSGANVLTF; DNA: TGTGCCAGCCGAGAACCTGAGAACTCTGGGGCCAACGTCCTGACTTTC
D: .; V: TRBV7-3; size: once; J: TRBJ2-1; CDR3: CASSLSGTRPEMVQFF; DNA: TGTGCCAGCAGCTTATCCGGGACACGACCCGAGATGGTGCAGTTCTTC
D: .; V: TRBV7-9; size: .; J: TRBJ2-7; CDR3: CASSLAMGAKTYEQYF; DNA: TGTGCCAGCAGCTTGGCCATGGGGGCGAAGACCTACGAGCAGTACTTC
D: TRBD1; V: TRBV25-1; size: .; J: TRBJ2-3; CDR3: CASSDPGQGGVDTQYF; DNA: TGTGCCAGCAGTGACCCTGGACAGGGCGGGGTAGATACGCAGTATTTT
D: .; V: TRBV10-3; size: .; J: TRBJ2-1; CDR3: CAISEYEGLEEFF; DNA: TGTGCCATCAGTGAGTATGAGGGACTCGAAGAGTTCTTC
D: TRBD1; V: TRBV18; size: once; J: TRBJ2-2; CDR3: CASSPPGTGDGELFF; DNA: TGTGCCAGCTCACCACCGGGGACAGGGGACGGGGAGCTGTTTTTT
D: .; V: TRBV7-2; size: .; J: TRBJ1-2; CDR3: CASSPGGRGYTF; DNA: TGTGCCAGCAGTCCCGGTGGTCGTGGCTACACCTTC
D: TRBD2; V: TRBV7-9; size: .; J: TRBJ2-3; CDR3: CASSLLAGGPADTQYF; DNA: TGTGCCAGCAGCCTACTAGCGGGGGGGCCGGCAGATACGCAGTATTTT
D: TRBD1; V: TRBV5-1; size: .; J: TRBJ1-6; CDR3: CASSPQTGEFIALHF; DNA: TGCGCCAGCAGCCCCCAGACAGGGGAATTCATAGCCCTCCACTTT
D: .; V: TRBV6-6; size: .; J: TRBJ2-2; CDR3: CAGAGLNTGELFF; DNA: TGTGCCGGGGCGGGGCTGAACACCGGGGAGCTGTTTTTT
D: TRBD1; V: TRBV6-6; size: .; J: TRBJ1-4; CDR3: CASSPRRQGPMGKLFF; DNA: TGTGCCAGCAGTCCCAGGAGACAGGGACCCATGGGAAAACTGTTTTTT
D: .; V: TRBV2; size: .; J: TRBJ1-2; CDR3: CASSGLGNYGYTF; DNA: TGTGCCAGCAGTGGTTTGGGCAACTATGGCTACACCTTC
D: TRBD2; V: TRBV10-2; size: .; J: TRBJ2-3; CDR3: CASSEPRLAGGQTDTQYF; DNA: TGCGCCAGCAGTGAGCCGAGACTAGCGGGGGGGCAAACAGATACGCAGTATTTT
D: TRBD1; V: TRBV5-1; size: .; J: TRBJ1-4; CDR3: CASTGTGAANEKLFF; DNA: TGCGCCAGCACAGGGACAGGGGCCGCGAATGAAAAACTGTTTTTT
D: .; V: TRBV4-2; size: .; J: TRBJ1-6; CDR3: CASSQVGAERNSPLHF; DNA: TGTGCCAGCAGCCAAGTTGGGGCAGAACGTAATTCACCCCTCCACTTT
D: .; V: TRBV5-6; size: .; J: TRBJ2-4; CDR3: CASSLARGNGIQYF; DNA: TGTGCCAGCAGCTTGGCGCGAGGGAATGGCATTCAGTACTTC
D: TRBD1; V: TRBV4-3; size: .; J: TRBJ2-6; CDR3: CASSQEGVGTGGVGANVLTF; DNA: TGCGCCAGCAGCCAAGAGGGAGTCGGGACAGGGGGCGTTGGGGCCAACGTCCTGACTTTC
D: TRBD1; V: TRBV11-2; size: few; J: TRBJ1-2; CDR3: CASSLAGTGFYGYTF; DNA: TGTGCCAGCAGCTTAGCAGGGACAGGTTTTTATGGCTACACCTTC
D: TRBD2; V: TRBV5-1; size: .; J: TRBJ2-1; CDR3: CASSLAASGGAEQFF; DNA: TGCGCCAGCAGCTTGGCGGCTAGCGGGGGGGCTGAGCAGTTCTTC
D: .; V: TRBV25-1; size: .; J: TRBJ1-1; CDR3: CASSGFGAGDTEAFF; DNA: TGTGCCAGCTCAGGTTTTGGGGCTGGGGACACTGAAGCTTTCTTT
D: TRBD1; V: TRBV25-1; size: .; J: TRBJ2-1; CDR3: CASSRGTGGLYNEQFF; DNA: TGTGCCAGCAGTAGAGGGACAGGGGGCCTATACAATGAGCAGTTCTTC
D: .; V: TRBV28; size: .; J: TRBJ1-1; CDR3: CASSLTGYNTEAFF; DNA: TGTGCCAGCAGTCTGACAGGATATAACACTGAAGCTTTCTTT
D: .; V: TRBV28; size: .; J: TRBJ2-4; CDR3: CASSTIRQAGSLNIQYF; DNA: TGTGCCAGCAGTACAATCAGACAGGCCGGGTCCCTAAACATTCAGTACTTC
D: .; V: TRBV18; size: .; J: TRBJ2-1; CDR3: CASSPPLDRNEQFF; DNA: TGTGCCAGCTCACCACCACTAGATCGGAATGAGCAGTTCTTC
D: .; V: TRBV9; size: .; J: TRBJ2-6; CDR3: CASSAEHSGANVLTF; DNA: TGTGCCAGCAGCGCGGAGCACTCTGGGGCCAACGTCCTGACTTTC
D: .; V: TRBV19; size: .; J: TRBJ2-7; CDR3: CASSIWQGNEQYF; DNA: TGTGCCAGTAGTATATGGCAGGGCAACGAGCAGTACTTC
D: .; V: TRBV14; size: .; J: TRBJ2-1; CDR3: CASSQILGDEQFF; DNA: TGTGCCAGCAGCCAAATTCTCGGGGATGAGCAGTTCTTC
D: .; V: TRBV19; size: few; J: TRBJ1-1; CDR3: CASRTTRGGTEAFF; DNA: TGTGCCAGTAGAACAACCCGCGGGGGAACTGAAGCTTTCTTT
D: TRBD1; V: TRBV7-6; size: .; J: TRBJ1-1; CDR3: CASSIKGDRGSEAFF; DNA: TGTGCCAGCAGCATAAAAGGGGACAGGGGGTCTGAAGCTTTCTTT
D: .; V: TRBV27; size: few; J: TRBJ2-7; CDR3: CASSLQVSYEQYF; DNA: TGTGCCAGCAGTTTACAGGTATCCTACGAGCAGTACTTC
D: TRBD1; V: TRBV25-1; size: .; J: TRBJ1-1; CDR3: CASSAPGQLNTEAFF; DNA: TGTGCCAGCAGTGCACCGGGACAGCTGAACACTGAAGCTTTCTTT
D: .; V: TRBV7-9; size: .; J: TRBJ1-1; CDR3: CASSPGIAEAFF; DNA: TGTGCCAGCAGCCCAGGGATTGCTGAAGCTTTCTTT